Below are 18 T cell receptor beta chains sequenced from a single sample in a study of blood T cells in healthy people across ages. A sample-barcoded 5' primer and a J-beta primer mix were used in a second PCR of roughly 7 to 12 cycles. TCRdb reanalysed the 5' RACE reads using MiXCR and keeps one entry per CDR3 protein. This table has roughly 800,000 distinct CDR3 sequences, 58% appearing once. The specimen was blood. These TCRs come from a man aged 25-40 years in good health.

The genes are TRBV6-5 and TRBJ2-3, with TRBD1 as a possible D gene (5 bases). Deletions cut 2 bases from V and 5 bases from J, with 14 bases between. CDR1 and CDR2 from the germline V gene are MNHEY and SVGAGI. This CDR3 contains 15 residues. The CDR3 protein is CASSYRTTTLDTQYF. CDR3 in DNA: TGTGCCAGCAGTTACCGGACAACCACCTTAGATACGCAGTATTTT.

For the CDR3, the DNA is TGTGCCAGCAGTTTATTATTCGGAGGTCAGCCCCAGCATTTT. Translating gives CASSLLFGGQPQHF. This chain uses TRBV28 with TRBJ1-5; D remains unclear. The V end lost 1 base, the J end lost 6 bases, and 10 bases lay between the germline ends. Germline V gene data show CDR1 as MDHEN and CDR2 as SYDVKM. The length of the CDR3 is 14 residues.

V gene TRBV27 combines with J gene TRBJ1-2; D call uncertain. This CDR3 spans 14 amino acids. Looked up from germline, CDR1 is MNHEY and CDR2 is SMNVEV (reference sequence). V lost 5 bases and J lost 9, with 19 bases in between. The CDR3 here is CASSRTVPSNRYTF. The CDR3 DNA follows: TGTGCCAGCAGTAGGACGGTGCCCTCCAATCGCTACACCTTC.

In this sample, this clonotype turned up a few times. The rearrangement joins TRBV7-2 to TRBJ2-5; tentative D call: TRBD2 (5 bases). CDR3 size: 14 residues. V dropped 4 bases and J dropped 5 bases, with 14 bases sitting between them. Germline V gene data show CDR1 as SGHTA and CDR2 as FQGNSA. This CDR3 reads CASSSRSWEETQYF. The DNA for the CDR3 is TGTGCCAGCAGCTCCCGCTCTTGGGAGGAGACCCAGTACTTC. The full variable domain, rest sourced from reference TRBV7-2 and TRBJ2-5, is GAGVSQSPSNKVTEKGKDVELRCDPISGHTALYWYRQSLGQGLEFLIYFQGNSAPDKSGLPSDRFSAERTGGSVSTLTIQRTQQEDSAVYLCASSSRSWEETQYFGPGTRLLVL.

The chain is built from TRBV28 and TRBJ2-7; D might be TRBD2 (5 bases). With the DNA end fitting TRBJ2-5 better, the J assignment may be wrong. This CDR3 contains 14 residues. Germline V lookup: CDR1 MDHEN, CDR2 SYDVKM. Here the CDR3 DNA reads TGTGCCAGCACCCAAAGCCCGGGGTGGGAGACCCAGTACTTC. Protein product: CASTQSPGWETQYF.

Only a few counts were recorded for this clonotype. DNA for the CDR3: TGCAGTGCTAGAGGCCCACTAGCGGGGGGCTCCTACGAGCAGTACTTC. This translates into CSARGPLAGGSYEQYF. V is TRBV20-1 and J is TRBJ2-7, with 12 bases lining up with TRBD2. The germline V gene encodes CDR1 DFQATT and CDR2 SNEGSKA (reference sequence). The junction had 4 bases not matched to a gene; V was cut back by 1 base and J by 0 bases. This CDR3 contains 16 residues.

The sample holds a few counts of this clonotype. The chain's CDR3 is CATENTGELFF. The CDR3 coding sequence is TGTGCCACCGAGAACACCGGGGAGCTGTTTTTT. This sequence joins TRBV7-8 and TRBJ2-2; D is unresolved. V lost 10 bases, J lost 1 base, and 4 bases lay in between. Germline V gene data show CDR1 as SGHVS and CDR2 as FQNEAQ. The CDR3 extends over 11 amino acids.

V usage is TRBV20-1 and J usage is TRBJ2-3; 8 nucleotides align to TRBD2. The CDR3 has 15 amino acids. Trimming cost V 4 bases and J 4 bases; bases outside gene matches: 10. Germline CDR1 DFQATT, CDR2 SNEGSKA (reference sequence). CDR3 sequence: CSAKVPGGGADTQYF. Written as DNA, the CDR3 is TGCAGTGCTAAGGTGCCGGGAGGGGGGGCAGATACGCAGTATTTT.

The CDR3 coding sequence is TGTGCCAGCAGTCCCTCTCCTAGCGTCTGGAGTAATGAGCAGTTCTTC. Its protein is CASSPSPSVWSNEQFF. The rearrangement joins TRBV6-2 or TRBV6-3 to TRBJ2-1; D perhaps matches TRBD2 (6 bases). Germline V gene lookup returns CDR1 MNHEY and CDR2 SVGEGT. The CDR3 length is 16 residues. Trimming removed 5 bases from V and 7 bases from J, with 21 bases in between.

This rearrangement joins TRBV29-1 to TRBJ2-1, with TRBD1 identical over 9 bases. V was clipped by 8 bases and J by 0 bases; unmatched bases: 2. The length of the CDR3 is 13 residues. Germline CDR1 SQVTM, CDR2 ANQGSEA. CDR3 nucleotides: TGCAGCCTGGGACAGGGCTCCTACAATGAGCAGTTCTTC. Amino acids: CSLGQGSYNEQFF.

As for this clonotype: The germline gene is not matched at one end of the junction; a read error may be the cause. V is TRBV7-2 and J is TRBJ1-2, with a tentative D call TRBD1 (6 bases). Germline V CDR1 and CDR2: SGHTA, FQGNSA. CDR3 length equals 13 residues. This CDR3 is CAGSLGGARGYTF. In DNA, the CDR3 is TGTGCCGGCAGCCTCGGGGGGGCGCGGGGCTACACCTTC.

This clonotype came up a few times. In DNA form, the CDR3 reads TGTGCCAGCAGCTCCCCCAACGTCCTGACTTTC. Its translation: CASSSPNVLTF. The chain has TRBV7-2 and TRBJ2-6; D unresolved. Germline CDR1 is SGHTA and CDR2 is FQGNSA. The CDR3 has 11 amino acids. The V end was cut by 4 bases, the J end by 8 bases, with 3 bases between. Filled out from reference TRBV7-2 and TRBJ2-6, the complete variable domain reads GAGVSQSPSNKVTEKGKDVELRCDPISGHTALYWYRQSLGQGLEFLIYFQGNSAPDKSGLPSDRFSAERTGGSVSTLTIQRTQQEDSAVYLCASSSPNVLTFGAGSRLTVL.

The chain links TRBV6-6 to TRBJ1-1; 9 bases are a match to TRBD1. V shed 11 bases, J shed 0 bases, and the junction held 4 bases outside the gene matches. This CDR3 comprises 13 residues. Per the germline V gene, CDR1 is MNHNY and CDR2 is SVGAGI (reference sequence). This CDR3 is CAADRGMNTEAFF. The CDR3 bases are TGTGCCGCAGACAGGGGGATGAACACTGAAGCTTTCTTT.

In nucleotides, the CDR3 is TGTGCCAGCAGTTGGGGGACGTTCGGCGAGCAGTACTTC. This translates into CASSWGTFGEQYF. The J gene is TRBJ2-7, the V gene TRBV27, with D perhaps being TRBD1 or TRBD2 (5 bases each). Germline values: CDR1 MNHEY, CDR2 SMNVEV (reference sequence). V dropped 4 bases and J dropped 6 bases, with 13 bases sitting between them. This CDR3 is 13 amino acids long.

The DNA of the CDR3 is TGCAGTGCTAGTCTGATTAGCGGGAGTCTATACAATGAGCAGTTCTTC. Its translation is CSASLISGSLYNEQFF. The chain carries TRBV20-1 and TRBJ2-1; the match to TRBD2 covers 9 bases. With V trimmed by 3 bases and J by 4 bases, 10 bases remained unmatched. Germline V gene sequence: CDR1 DFQATT, CDR2 SNEGSKA (reference sequence). The CDR3 covers 16 residues.

This clonotype was observed once. The V call is TRBV25-1, the J call TRBJ2-5, with D perhaps matching TRBD1 (5 bases). From germline, CDR1 is MGHDK and CDR2 SYGVNS. V was pared by 0 bases and J by 11 bases, with 25 bases between. This CDR3 is built from 17 residues. In DNA, the CDR3 is TGTGCCAGCAGTGAATATTTTGGAAAAGACGGACAAACGGAGCAGTACTTC. This gives the protein CASSEYFGKDGQTEQYF. Together with reference TRBV25-1 and TRBJ2-5, the CDR3 gives the full variable domain: EADIYQTPRYLVIGTGKKITLECSQTMGHDKMYWYQQDPGMELHLIHYSYGVNSTEKGDLSSESTVSRIRTEHFPLTLESARPSHTSQYLCASSEYFGKDGQTEQYFGPGTRLLVL.

This clonotype appeared a few times. The chain uses TRBV27 and TRBJ1-2; D might be TRBD1 (6 bases). Germline CDR1 and CDR2: MNHEY and SMNVEV (reference sequence). V was cut by 6 bases and J by 4 bases, with 12 bases left in between. The length of the CDR3 is 13 residues. CDR3 residues: CASSLTGAYGYTF. CDR3 nucleotide sequence: TGTGCCAGCAGCCTGACAGGCGCCTATGGCTACACCTTC.

The chain employs TRBV9 and TRBJ2-2; TRBD1 or TRBD2 may be the D gene (7 bases each). This CDR3 region has 15 residues. V was cut by 3 bases and J by 1 base, with 10 bases left in between. Germline V CDR1 and CDR2: SGDLS, YYNGEE. The CDR3 protein is CASSAGGGNTGELFF. In DNA form, the CDR3 reads TGTGCCAGCAGCGCAGGGGGGGGGAACACCGGGGAGCTGTTTTTT.